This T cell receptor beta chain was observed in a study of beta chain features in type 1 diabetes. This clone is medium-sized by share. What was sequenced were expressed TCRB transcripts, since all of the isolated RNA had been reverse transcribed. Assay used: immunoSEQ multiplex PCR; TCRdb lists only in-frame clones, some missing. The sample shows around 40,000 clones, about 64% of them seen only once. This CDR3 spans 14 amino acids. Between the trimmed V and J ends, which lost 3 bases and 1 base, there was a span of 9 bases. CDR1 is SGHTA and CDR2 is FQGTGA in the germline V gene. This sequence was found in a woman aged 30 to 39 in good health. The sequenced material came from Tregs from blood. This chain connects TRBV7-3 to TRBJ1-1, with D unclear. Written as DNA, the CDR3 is TGTGCCAGCAGCTTCGGGTTCGGGAACACTGAAGCTTTCTTT. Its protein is CASSFGFGNTEAFF.